The clone carrying this T cell receptor (beta chain) has a single count. Its antigen is undetermined. These data originate in a study of cytomegalovirus exposure and HLA in healthy donors. The overall study: Clustering assigned over 70% of the approximately 400 genotyped donors to the Caucasian-associated ancestry cluster.

J lost 6 bases, V lost 6 bases, and 5 bases had no gene match. The CDR3 totals 14 residues. Germline V gives CDR1 LNHDA, CDR2 SQIVND (reference sequence). PCR primers comprised 60 Vbeta and 13 Jbeta primers. Measured with immunoSEQ multiplex PCR; TCRdb has only the in-frame clones, and not every one. In the table there are approximately 170,000 clones, around 79% of which are singletons. Points from the study as a whole: In a later analysis, HLA-C alleles had the fewest associated TCRs, DRB1 alleles the most. Presence/absence analyses assumed roughly uniform sequencing depth across donors, which may not hold.

The sequencing input was PBMCs. The chain is built from TRBV19 and TRBJ1-4; 9 bases map to TRBD1. The clonotype comes from a woman younger than 30 in good health and CMV-seronegative. CDR3 sequence reads: CASSLQGAYEKLFF. The DNA of the CDR3 is TGTGCCAGTAGCCTACAGGGGGCTTATGAAAAACTGTTTTTT.